This entry lists 28 T cell receptor beta chains sequenced from one sample in a study of shared clonotypes between healthy human individuals. The method was immunoSEQ multiplex PCR; TCRdb's version includes in-frame clones alone and lacks a portion of them. The sample has 600,000 to 700,000 clones; 55% to 85% are singletons. What was sequenced was memory CD4+ T cells sorted from blood. Noted subset: CD45RA-negative fraction. The receptors derive from a woman aged 25 to 39 in good health.

The rearrangement uses TRBV11-3 and TRBJ1-1, with D possibly matching TRBD1 (5 bases). Germline loops: CDR1 SGHNT, CDR2 YENEEA. The CDR3 runs 13 residues. V lost 5 bases to trimming and J lost 3 bases, with 10 bases between them. Here the CDR3 DNA reads TGTGCCAGCAGCCTCGGGACCGACACTGAAGCTTTCTTT. This gives the protein CASSLGTDTEAFF.

V gene TRBV30 combines with J gene TRBJ2-7; tentative D call: TRBD2 (6 bases). The ends were cut back, 0 bases at V and 6 bases at J, with 21 bases in the middle. CDR1 is GTSNPN, CDR2 SVGIG, per germline (reference sequence). The CDR3 spans 16 residues. The CDR3, as DNA: TGTGCCTGGAGTGTACAGGAGCGGGCCTGGGGAGCCGAGCAGTACTTC. This gives the protein CAWSVQERAWGAEQYF.

The rearrangement joins TRBV30 to TRBJ2-2, with a tentative D call TRBD1 (6 bases). Germline-derived CDR1 and CDR2 are GTSNPN and SVGIG (reference sequence). The CDR3 length is 14 residues. V lost 4 bases and J 3 bases, leaving 12 bases between the germline ends. The CDR3 DNA reads TGTGCCTGGAAGGAACAGGGCGACACCGGGGAGCTGTTTTTT. It codes for CAWKEQGDTGELFF.

The rearrangement joins TRBV2 to TRBJ2-7, with a possible D match to TRBD1 (6 bases). Trimming cost V 4 bases and J 5 bases, with 15 bases left between them. The germline V gene encodes CDR1 SNHLY and CDR2 FYNNEI. The CDR3 totals 14 residues. CDR3 DNA: TGTGCCAGCAGTGGCAGTCAGGGGCCCAACGAGCAGTACTTC. Encoded protein: CASSGSQGPNEQYF.

The V call is TRBV9, the J call TRBJ1-3; D gene uncertain. CDR3 size: 15 residues. CDR1 SGDLS and CDR2 YYNGEE come from the germline V gene. V was pared by 1 base and J by 3 bases, with 11 bases between. CDR3 bases: TGTGCCAGCAGCGTAACCGGGAGGAGTGGAAACACCATATATTTT. Protein: CASSVTGRSGNTIYF. The full variable domain, rest sourced from reference TRBV9 and TRBJ1-3, is DSGVTQTPKHLITATGQRVTLRCSPRSGDLSVYWYQQSLDQGLQFLIQYYNGEERAKGNILERFSAQQFPDLHSELNLSSLELGDSALYFCASSVTGRSGNTIYFGEGSWLTVV.

This chain joins TRBV11-2 and TRBJ2-1; D gene uncertain. The V gene lost 4 bases and the J gene lost 3 bases, with 10 bases spanning the gap. Germline V lookup: CDR1 SGHAT, CDR2 FQNNGV. This CDR3 is 14 amino acids long. The CDR3 protein is CASSSLAVYNEQFF. Written as DNA, the CDR3 is TGTGCCAGCAGCTCTTTGGCTGTCTACAATGAGCAGTTCTTC. The full variable domain, its missing parts supplied by reference TRBV11-2 and TRBJ2-1, is EAGVAQSPRYKIIEKRQSVAFWCNPISGHATLYWYQQILGQGPKLLIQFQNNGVVDDSQLPKDRFSAERLKGVDSTLKIQPAKLEDSAVYLCASSSLAVYNEQFFGPGTRLTVL.

The chain has TRBV6-1 and TRBJ1-4, with D possibly being TRBD1 (6 bases). CDR1 is MNHNS, CDR2 SASEGT, per germline. V was shortened by 8 bases and J by 7 bases, with 11 bases between the two germline ends. This CDR3 region has 12 residues. The CDR3 sequence is CASLLRGEKLFF. In nucleotides, the CDR3 is TGTGCCAGCTTGCTCAGGGGTGAAAAACTGTTTTTT.

This clone was observed a handful of times. The rearrangement uses TRBV19 and TRBJ1-2; no definite D call. Germline-derived CDR1 and CDR2 are LNHDA and SQIVND (reference sequence). The CDR3 runs 14 residues. The ends were cut back, 9 bases at V and 2 bases at J, with 16 bases in the middle. For the CDR3, the DNA is TGTGCCAGCCAAAAGCCGGGTTCGAACTATGGCTACACCTTC. Encoded protein: CASQKPGSNYGYTF.

The V call is TRBV25-1, the J call TRBJ1-5, with 10 bases aligning to TRBD1. V gave up 1 base and J gave up 6 bases; unmatched junction bases: 6. The CDR3 is 16 residues long. Germline CDR1 reads MGHDK; CDR2 reads SYGVNS. The CDR3 sequence: CASSESETGGFQPQHF. For the CDR3, the DNA is TGTGCCAGCAGTGAATCCGAGACAGGGGGCTTTCAGCCCCAGCATTTT. The whole variable domain, remainder taken from reference TRBV25-1 and TRBJ1-5, is EADIYQTPRYLVIGTGKKITLECSQTMGHDKMYWYQQDPGMELHLIHYSYGVNSTEKGDLSSESTVSRIRTEHFPLTLESARPSHTSQYLCASSESETGGFQPQHFGDGTRLSIL.

V usage is TRBV4-2 and J usage is TRBJ2-1; 11 bases agree with TRBD2. Germline-derived CDR1 and CDR2 are LGHNA and YNFKEQ. CDR3 size: 17 residues. Unmatched junction bases numbered 8, after V lost 0 bases and J lost 7 bases. In DNA form, the CDR3 reads TGTGCCAGCAGCCAAGATTACCTAGCGGGAGGAGGAAATGAGCAGTTCTTC. Protein: CASSQDYLAGGGNEQFF.

The genes are TRBV27 and TRBJ1-5; no reliable D call. V dropped 6 bases and J dropped 2 bases, with 14 bases sitting between them. Germline CDR1 is MNHEY and CDR2 is SMNVEV (reference sequence). CDR3 length equals 15 residues. CDR3 in amino acids: CASRQRGARNQPQHF. CDR3 DNA sequence: TGTGCCAGCAGACAACGCGGAGCCCGCAATCAGCCCCAGCATTTT.

The rearrangement uses TRBV28 and TRBJ2-4; possible D gene TRBD2, 6 bases. This CDR3 is built from 16 residues. V was clipped by 3 bases and J by 0 bases, with 12 bases between them. Germline V CDR1 and CDR2: MDHEN, SYDVKM. CDR3 sequence reads: CASSFQAGGAKNIQYF. For the CDR3, the DNA is TGTGCCAGCAGTTTTCAAGCGGGTGGAGCCAAAAACATTCAGTACTTC.

In regard to this clone: Additional DNA sequences in this sample encode the identical CDR3. This chain joins TRBV6-5 and TRBJ2-7; D is unclear. Per germline, CDR1 MNHEY and CDR2 SVGAGI. The V end lost 3 bases, the J end lost 4 bases, and 4 bases lay between the germline ends. The CDR3 loop spans 11 amino acids. CDR3 protein: CASSYLYEQYF. CDR3 bases: TGTGCCAGCAGTTATTTGTACGAGCAGTACTTC.

V usage is TRBV10-1 and J usage is TRBJ2-3; D remains unclear. Trimming stripped 3 bases from V and 6 bases from J, with 4 bases between. The germline CDR1 and CDR2 sequences are WNHNN and SYGVQD (reference sequence). This CDR3 is 11 amino acids long. The CDR3 region has the DNA TGCGCCAGCAGTGAAAGGGATACGCAGTATTTT. Translated: CASSERDTQYF.

The V and J genes are TRBV15 and TRBJ1-5; no definite D call. CDR1 and CDR2 (germline): LNHNV, YYDKDF (reference sequence). The CDR3 has 12 residues. Trimming removed 1 base from V and 9 bases from J, with 7 bases in between. CDR3 amino acids: CATSRGSGPQHF. The CDR3 coding sequence is TGTGCCACCAGCAGAGGTTCGGGGCCCCAGCATTTT.

V and J are TRBV30 and TRBJ1-1; D possibly corresponds to TRBD1 (5 bases). Per the germline V gene, CDR1 is GTSNPN and CDR2 is SVGIG (reference sequence). This CDR3 region has 13 residues. V was shortened by 4 bases and J by 11 bases, with 20 bases between the two germline ends. This CDR3 reads CAWKETSRRDAFF. CDR3 DNA: TGTGCCTGGAAAGAGACGTCGCGCAGGGACGCTTTCTTT. The variable domain in full, completed from reference TRBV30 and TRBJ1-1, reads SQTIHQWPATLVQPVGSPLSLECTVEGTSNPNLYWYRQAAGRGLQLLFYSVGIGQISSEVPQNLSASRPQDRQFILSSKKLLLSDSGFYLCAWKETSRRDAFFGQGTRLTVV.

This chain joins TRBV10-3 and TRBJ2-2; D is possibly TRBD2 (6 bases). Trimming took 8 bases from V and 3 from J, leaving 13 bases between them. This CDR3 is 14 amino acids long. The germline CDR1 and CDR2 sequences are ENHRY and SYGVKD. In DNA form, the CDR3 reads TGTGCCATCGGTGGGGGGATTGACACCGGGGAGCTGTTTTTT. Translation gives CAIGGGIDTGELFF.

A word on this clone: The sample carries other DNA sequences with the same CDR3. The V call is TRBV29-1, the J call TRBJ2-7; a weak D match, TRBD2 (6 bases). From germline, CDR1 is SQVTM and CDR2 ANQGSEA. Trimming stripped 5 bases from V and 3 bases from J, with 8 bases between. The CDR3 runs 11 residues. CDR3 DNA: TGCAGCGTTCCCGGGAGCTACGAGCAGTACTTC. This translates into CSVPGSYEQYF.

This chain connects TRBV11-1 to TRBJ1-4; D unresolved. The CDR3 covers 14 residues. Germline assignment: CDR1 SGHAT and CDR2 FQDESV (reference sequence). Trimming took 5 bases from V and 8 from J, leaving 15 bases between them. The DNA for the CDR3 is TGTGCCAGCAGCCGATTCACCAGCCCCGAAAAACTGTTTTTT. Translating it yields CASSRFTSPEKLFF.

There are a few counts of this clone. The V gene is TRBV6-5, the J gene TRBJ2-3, with a possible D match to TRBD1 (6 bases). The V gene's germline CDR1 is MNHEY and CDR2 SVGAGI. The CDR3 sequence is 13 residues long. With 3 bases removed from V and 10 bases from J, the gap between germline ends came to 14 bases. CDR3 DNA: TGTGCCAGCAGTTATACGGTGGGGGCCGCGCAGTATTTT. Protein sequence: CASSYTVGAAQYF.

This clone was recorded only once. This chain uses TRBV6-5 with TRBJ1-2, with 9 bases lining up with TRBD1. Germline CDR1 is MNHEY and CDR2 is SVGAGI. This CDR3 is 14 amino acids long. The ends lost 5 bases at V and 4 bases at J; junction bases unmatched: 5. The CDR3: CASSNTGGAYGYTF. DNA for the CDR3: TGTGCCAGCAGTAATACAGGGGGCGCCTATGGCTACACCTTC.

The chain has TRBV2 and TRBJ2-7; possible D gene TRBD1, 7 bases. Deletions cut 2 bases from V and 3 bases from J, with 17 bases between. The CDR3 loop spans 16 amino acids. Germline CDR1 and CDR2: SNHLY and FYNNEI. The CDR3 nucleotides read TGTGCCAGCAGTGAATATTTCGCAGGGGGGTACTACGAGCAGTACTTC. Translation: CASSEYFAGGYYEQYF.

This clone was seen repeatedly, ten times or more. The chain joins TRBV6-1 to TRBJ2-5, with 11 bases aligning to TRBD2. V dropped 8 bases and J dropped 3; count of bases not matched to a gene: 2. Germline V gives CDR1 MNHNS, CDR2 SASEGT. This CDR3 region has 13 residues. The CDR3 sequence is CASELAGEETQYF. The CDR3 nucleotides are TGTGCCAGCGAACTAGCGGGAGAAGAGACCCAGTACTTC.

V and J are TRBV5-1 and TRBJ2-2; D ambiguous. This CDR3 comprises 16 residues. V lost 0 bases and J lost 4, with 13 bases in between. Germline V gene lookup returns CDR1 SGHRS and CDR2 YFSETQ. The DNA for the CDR3 is TGCGCCAGCAGCTTGGGCGCCGGGTCCTCCACCGGGGAGCTGTTTTTT. It specifies CASSLGAGSSTGELFF.

With respect to this clone: Other DNA sequences of this sample code for an identical CDR3. The rearrangement joins TRBV4-1 to TRBJ2-3; maybe TRBD2 (5 bases). The CDR3 sequence is 16 residues long. Germline assignment: CDR1 MGHRA and CDR2 YSYEKL. Trimming took 1 base from V and 0 from J, leaving 11 bases between them. Here the CDR3 reads CASSQVDGGSTDTQYF. CDR3 nucleotides: TGCGCCAGCAGCCAAGTGGACGGAGGTAGCACAGATACGCAGTATTTT.

The chain is built from TRBV4-2 and TRBJ2-7, with 9 positions matching TRBD2. The V and J ends lost 1 base and 2 bases, in that order; junction bases with no gene match: 6. CDR1 and CDR2 (germline): LGHNA, YNFKEQ. This CDR3 region has 16 residues. CDR3 in amino acids: CASSQGASGKAYEQYF. DNA of the CDR3: TGTGCCAGCAGCCAAGGAGCTAGCGGGAAGGCCTACGAGCAGTACTTC.

This sequence joins TRBV7-2 and TRBJ2-7, with TRBD2 matching over 9 bases. After removal of 5 bases from V and 2 bases from J, the junction contained 7 bases not matched to a gene. This CDR3 spans 15 amino acids. CDR1 is SGHTA and CDR2 is FQGNSA in the germline V gene. The CDR3 nucleotides read TGTGCCAGCAGCCGAGGGGCGGGAGGGGCCTACGAGCAGTACTTC. This encodes CASSRGAGGAYEQYF. The full variable domain, rest sourced from reference TRBV7-2 and TRBJ2-7, is GAGVSQSPSNKVTEKGKDVELRCDPISGHTALYWYRQSLGQGLEFLIYFQGNSAPDKSGLPSDRFSAERTGGSVSTLTIQRTQQEDSAVYLCASSRGAGGAYEQYFGPGTRLTVT.

The rearrangement joins TRBV28 to TRBJ2-7, with TRBD1 matching over 7 bases. The CDR3 extends over 15 amino acids. From germline, CDR1 is MDHEN and CDR2 SYDVKM. V gave up 4 bases and J gave up 2 bases; unmatched junction bases: 8. CDR3 residues: CASSSIHRGPYEQYF. Written as DNA, the CDR3 is TGTGCCAGCAGTTCAATTCACAGGGGCCCCTACGAGCAGTACTTC.